This TCR beta chain was retrieved from a study of blood T cell repertoires in COVID-19. About the research overall: Some COVID-19 samples were acute and others convalescent; all came from the United States, Italy and Spain.

Assay: immunoSEQ multiplex PCR; the TCRdb copy retains only in-frame clones and omits some. Found here are over 200,000 clones, around 80% of them singletons; the top ten hold over 2%. This CDR3 spans 15 amino acids. Germline assignment: CDR1 MNHEY and CDR2 SVGEGT. Losses at the gene ends were 0 bases for V and 3 bases for J; bases not matched to a gene: 1. The receptor comes from a man between 40 and 49 years old who had recovered from COVID-19. V usage is TRBV6-2 or TRBV6-3 and J usage is TRBJ2-7, with 11 bases that match TRBD2. The sequenced sample was peripheral blood. The CDR3 reads CASSYSLAGGYEQYF. In nucleotides, the CDR3 is TGTGCCAGCAGTTACTCCCTAGCGGGGGGCTACGAGCAGTACTTC.